This entry lists 21 T cell receptor beta chains sequenced from one sample in a study of a mutant IDH1 vaccine in newly diagnosed glioma. Time point of the sample: baseline, week 1 (first vaccination visit). Indicated treatment: pre-vaccination baseline after standard-of-care therapy. Method: immunoSEQ multiplex PCR; TCRdb's copy keeps in-frame clones and lacks some. The table includes 99,000 or so clones, 85% to 90% detected once. Sample: PBMCs, taken from a glioma patient treated with radiotherapy, temozolomide or both. These receptors all stem from a woman aged 50 to 60 with glioma.

V and J are TRBV19 and TRBJ2-7; TRBD1 matches at 7 bases. V gave up 9 bases and J gave up 2 bases; unmatched junction bases: 10. This CDR3 spans 14 amino acids. Germline V CDR1 and CDR2: LNHDA, SQIVND (reference sequence). CDR3 sequence: CASMGQGGTYEQYF. In DNA form, the CDR3 reads TGTGCCAGCATGGGACAAGGGGGCACCTACGAGCAGTACTTC. Full variable domain (remainder filled in from reference TRBV19 and TRBJ2-7): DGGITQSPKYLFRKEGQNVTLSCEQNLNHDAMYWYRQDPGQGLRLIYYSQIVNDFQKGDIAEGYSVSREKKESFPLTVTSAQKNPTAFYLCASMGQGGTYEQYFGPGTRLTVT.

This rearrangement joins TRBV28 to TRBJ2-5; 8 bases line up with TRBD2. In germline, CDR1 is MDHEN, CDR2 SYDVKM. CDR3 size: 17 residues. V dropped 5 bases and J dropped 5; count of bases not matched to a gene: 16. CDR3 coding DNA: TGTGCCAGCAGTCTAGTTGCGGCGGGAGGCCTCCAGGAGACCCAGTACTTC. The encoded protein is CASSLVAAGGLQETQYF.

This rearrangement joins TRBV28 to TRBJ2-1, with D possibly matching TRBD2 (6 bases). Trimming left V 5 bases short and J 1 base short, with 15 bases between. The CDR3 length is 16 residues. Germline V gives CDR1 MDHEN, CDR2 SYDVKM. CDR3 residues: CASSAPSGGSYNEQFF. CDR3 in DNA: TGTGCCAGCAGTGCTCCATCCGGGGGATCCTACAATGAGCAGTTCTTC. Complete variable domain (other parts from reference TRBV28 and TRBJ2-1): DVKVTQSSRYLVKRTGEKVFLECVQDMDHENMFWYRQDPGLGLRLIYFSYDVKMKEKGDIPEGYSVSREKKERFSLILESASTNQTSMYLCASSAPSGGSYNEQFFGPGTRLTVL.

The chain is built from TRBV19 and TRBJ2-4; D call uncertain. V lost 3 bases and J 1 base, leaving 7 bases between the germline ends. Per germline, CDR1 LNHDA and CDR2 SQIVND (reference sequence). The CDR3 length is 14 residues. In nucleotides, the CDR3 is TGTGCCAGTAGTATGACGGCTGCCAAAAACATTCAGTACTTC. This translates into CASSMTAAKNIQYF. Filled out from reference TRBV19 and TRBJ2-4, the complete variable domain reads DGGITQSPKYLFRKEGQNVTLSCEQNLNHDAMYWYRQDPGQGLRLIYYSQIVNDFQKGDIAEGYSVSREKKESFPLTVTSAQKNPTAFYLCASSMTAAKNIQYFGAGTRLSVL.

The chain joins TRBV27 to TRBJ2-5; 8 nucleotides match TRBD2. The CDR3 covers 15 residues. The V and J ends lost 2 bases and 5 bases, in that order; junction bases with no gene match: 7. CDR1 and CDR2 (germline): MNHEY, SMNVEV (reference sequence). The CDR3 region is CASSLTREGHETQYF. Written as DNA, the CDR3 is TGTGCCAGCAGTTTAACCCGGGAGGGCCATGAGACCCAGTACTTC.

This clone was counted once. The chain has TRBV6-5 and TRBJ1-1; D unclear. CDR3 length equals 13 residues. Germline V lookup: CDR1 MNHEY, CDR2 SVGAGI. V lost 5 bases, J lost 0 bases, and 7 bases lay in between. In nucleotides, the CDR3 is TGTGCCAGCAGTGGACGGATGAACACTGAAGCTTTCTTT. This translates into CASSGRMNTEAFF.

The chain is built from TRBV29-1 and TRBJ2-7, with unresolved D. This CDR3 spans 12 amino acids. V lost 6 bases to trimming and J lost 3 bases, with 12 bases between them. CDR1 is SQVTM and CDR2 is ANQGSEA in the germline V gene. The CDR3 reads CSVGGPDYEQYF. The CDR3 DNA reads as TGCAGCGTGGGCGGACCCGACTACGAGCAGTACTTC.

V is TRBV5-1 and J is TRBJ2-2, with D unresolved. In germline, CDR1 is SGHRS, CDR2 YFSETQ. Trimming removed 6 bases at V and 5 bases at J, with 20 bases between. The CDR3 length is 16 residues. DNA of the CDR3: TGCGCCAGCAAGGATAGTTGGCCAACATTAACCGGGGAGCTGTTTTTT. Protein product: CASKDSWPTLTGELFF. The full variable domain, completed using reference TRBV5-1 and TRBJ2-2, is KAGVTQTPRYLIKTRGQQVTLSCSPISGHRSVSWYQQTPGQGLQFLFEYFSETQRNKGNFPGRFSGRQFSNSRSEMNVSTLELGDSALYLCASKDSWPTLTGELFFGEGSRLTVL.

The chain employs TRBV9 and TRBJ1-1; a weak D match, TRBD1 (5 bases). The V end was cut by 0 bases, the J end by 0 bases, with 15 bases between. The CDR3 has 17 residues. Germline values: CDR1 SGDLS, CDR2 YYNGEE. For the CDR3, the DNA is TGTGCCAGCAGCGTAGCCCCAGGGAGGGTTCTGAACACTGAAGCTTTCTTT. As protein: CASSVAPGRVLNTEAFF.

The rearrangement joins TRBV11-2 to TRBJ2-7; maybe TRBD1 (7 bases). CDR1 is SGHAT and CDR2 is FQNNGV in the germline V gene. V was clipped by 0 bases and J by 1 base, with 10 bases between them. This CDR3 region has 15 residues. CDR3 nucleotide sequence: TGTGCCAGCAGCTTAGAGGCAGGGGGGTCCTACGAGCAGTACTTC. Protein sequence: CASSLEAGGSYEQYF.

The gene calls are TRBV7-9 and TRBJ2-2; D might be TRBD2 (5 bases). The CDR3 length is 14 residues. In germline, CDR1 is SEHNR, CDR2 FQNEAQ (reference sequence). V was shortened by 10 bases and J by 2 bases, with 14 bases between the two germline ends. The CDR3 nucleotides are TGTGCCATGGCGGGCCGGGCTAACACCGGGGAGCTGTTTTTT. Translated, it gives CAMAGRANTGELFF.

This chain joins TRBV28 and TRBJ2-7; D call uncertain. This CDR3 is 13 amino acids long. Germline lookup yields CDR1 MDHEN and CDR2 SYDVKM. Trimming took 8 bases from V and 2 from J, leaving 13 bases between them. CDR3 coding DNA: TGTGCCAGCCGACAATGGGGAACCTACGAGCAGTACTTC. It specifies CASRQWGTYEQYF. The full variable domain, completed using reference TRBV28 and TRBJ2-7, is DVKVTQSSRYLVKRTGEKVFLECVQDMDHENMFWYRQDPGLGLRLIYFSYDVKMKEKGDIPEGYSVSREKKERFSLILESASTNQTSMYLCASRQWGTYEQYFGPGTRLTVT.

As to this clone: One end of the junction varies from germline; a read error may be responsible. This chain connects TRBV7-7 to TRBJ2-7, with 12 nucleotides matching TRBD1. There are 14 residues in the CDR3. The germline V gene encodes CDR1 SSHAT and CDR2 FNYEAQ (reference sequence). The CDR3 bases are TGTGCTAGCAGCCGGGGACAGGGGGCCCACGAGCAGTACTTC. It encodes CASSRGQGAHEQYF.

V usage is TRBV5-8 and J usage is TRBJ2-4; D gene ambiguous. This CDR3 has 14 amino acids. V gave up 4 bases and J gave up 1 base, with 9 bases separating them. Germline CDR1 is SGHTS and CDR2 is YDEGEE. This chain's CDR3 is CASSPMGAKNIQYF. As DNA, the CDR3 is TGTGCCAGCAGCCCCATGGGGGCCAAAAACATTCAGTACTTC.

V gene TRBV9 combines with J gene TRBJ2-1; the D is unclear. The CDR3 consists of 12 residues. V lost 2 bases to trimming and J lost 6 bases, with 6 bases between them. Germline V gene sequence: CDR1 SGDLS, CDR2 YYNGEE. Written as DNA, the CDR3 is TGTGCCAGCAGCGTTATGGCCAATGAGCAGTTCTTC. Its translation is CASSVMANEQFF.

This clone was found once. The CDR3 DNA follows: TGTGCCAGCAGCCGGGACACCCCGGGGACCCAGTACTTC. Protein sequence: CASSRDTPGTQYF. The J gene is TRBJ2-5, the V gene TRBV28, with D possibly being TRBD1 (6 bases). V was shortened by 6 bases and J by 7 bases, with 15 bases between the two germline ends. Germline values: CDR1 MDHEN, CDR2 SYDVKM. The CDR3 extends over 13 amino acids. Using reference TRBV28 and TRBJ2-5 for the parts outside the CDR3, the full variable domain is DVKVTQSSRYLVKRTGEKVFLECVQDMDHENMFWYRQDPGLGLRLIYFSYDVKMKEKGDIPEGYSVSREKKERFSLILESASTNQTSMYLCASSRDTPGTQYFGPGTRLLVL.

J is TRBJ1-5 and V is TRBV9, with D tentatively TRBD1 (5 bases). Germline V gene data show CDR1 as SGDLS and CDR2 as YYNGEE. Between the trimmed V and J ends, which lost 4 bases and 8 bases, there was a span of 19 bases. The CDR3 has 15 residues. CDR3 nucleotide sequence: TGTGCCAGCAGCCTAGGGGTCAGTTCCGGGGAGCCCCAGCATTTT. Protein sequence: CASSLGVSSGEPQHF.

Points on this clone: At the DNA level, this CDR3 is encoded by other sequences in the same sample as well. The chain uses TRBV18 and TRBJ2-1; possible D gene TRBD1, 6 bases. The germline V gene encodes CDR1 KGHSH and CDR2 LQKENI. This CDR3 is built from 14 residues. The germline V and J ends were trimmed by 0 bases and 4 bases, with 7 bases remaining between them. CDR3 sequence reads: CASSPPGAYNEQFF. In DNA, the CDR3 is TGTGCCAGCTCACCACCGGGGGCATACAATGAGCAGTTCTTC. The whole variable domain, remainder taken from reference TRBV18 and TRBJ2-1, is NAGVMQNPRHLVRRRGQEARLRCSPMKGHSHVYWYRQLPEEGLKFMVYLQKENIIDESGMPKERFSAEFPKEGPSILRIQQVVRGDSAAYFCASSPPGAYNEQFFGPGTRLTVL.

This chain links TRBV5-4 with TRBJ1-2, with 9 bases identical to TRBD1. The ends lost 5 bases at V and 6 bases at J; junction bases unmatched: 11. Germline V CDR1 and CDR2: SGHNT, YYREEE (reference sequence). The CDR3 loop spans 15 amino acids. CDR3 amino acids: CASSTGRDRADGYTF. CDR3 coding DNA: TGTGCCAGCAGTACTGGGCGGGACAGGGCCGATGGCTACACCTTC.

The chain recombines TRBV7-3 with TRBJ2-5, with 9 bases identical to TRBD2. Germline CDR1 is SGHTA and CDR2 is FQGTGA. V was pared by 0 bases and J by 2 bases, with 1 base of the junction left unmatched. CDR3 length equals 15 residues. CDR3 coding DNA: TGTGCCAGCAGCTTAACTAGCGGGAGTCAAGAGACCCAGTACTTC. Its translation: CASSLTSGSQETQYF.

CDR3 in DNA: TGTGCCAGCAGGCAGGACAGGGGCATCGGGGAGCTGTTTTTT. This gives the protein CASRQDRGIGELFF. The rearrangement uses TRBV6-4 and TRBJ2-2, with 9 bases aligning to TRBD1. Looked up from germline, CDR1 is MRHNA and CDR2 is SNTAGT. The CDR3 loop spans 14 amino acids. V gave up 6 bases and J gave up 7 bases; unmatched junction bases: 6.